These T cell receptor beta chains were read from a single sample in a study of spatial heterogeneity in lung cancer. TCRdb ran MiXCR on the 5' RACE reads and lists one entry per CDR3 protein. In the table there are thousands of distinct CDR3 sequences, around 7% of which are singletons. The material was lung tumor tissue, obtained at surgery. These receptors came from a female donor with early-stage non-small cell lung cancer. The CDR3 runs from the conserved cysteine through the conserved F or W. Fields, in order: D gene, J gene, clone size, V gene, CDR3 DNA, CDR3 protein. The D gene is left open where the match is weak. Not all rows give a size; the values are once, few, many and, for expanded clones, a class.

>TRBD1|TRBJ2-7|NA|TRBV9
TGTGCCAGCAGCGGAGGACAGGGAAGCTACGAGCAGTACTTC
CASSGGQGSYEQYF
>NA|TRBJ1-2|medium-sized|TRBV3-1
TGTGCCAGCAGCCAAGGAAGTTTAACTGGCTACACCTTC
CASSQGSLTGYTF
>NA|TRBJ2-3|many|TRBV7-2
TGTGCCAGCAGAATGAGTGGAGATACGCAGTATTTT
CASRMSGDTQYF
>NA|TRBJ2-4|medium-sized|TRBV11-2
TGTGCCAGCAGCTTAGCCCTAGCCAAAAACATTCAGTACTTC
CASSLALAKNIQYF
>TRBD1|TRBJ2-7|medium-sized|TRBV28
TGTGCCAGCAGTTTCCCGGGACAGGGGAACTCCTACGAGCAGTACTTC
CASSFPGQGNSYEQYF
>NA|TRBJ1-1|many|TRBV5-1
TGCGCCAGCAGCCACCTTCTGAACACTGAAGCTTTCTTT
CASSHLLNTEAFF
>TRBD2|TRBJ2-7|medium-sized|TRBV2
TGTGCCAGCAGAGACGCGGGGGTCGAGCAGTACTTC
CASRDAGVEQYF
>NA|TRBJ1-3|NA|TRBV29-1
TGCAGCGTCGGGTCTCCCGGAAACACCATATATTTT
CSVGSPGNTIYF
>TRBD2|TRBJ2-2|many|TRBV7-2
TGTGCCAGCGGCCTAGCGGGAAACACCGGGGAGCTGTTTTTT
CASGLAGNTGELFF
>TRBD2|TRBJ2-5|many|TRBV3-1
TGTGCCAGCAGCAGAGCGGGACTAGGGGAGACCCAGTACTTC
CASSRAGLGETQYF
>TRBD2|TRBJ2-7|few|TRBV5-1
TGCGCCAGCAGCTTGGGGGAGGGCCTGACCGAGCAGTACTTC
CASSLGEGLTEQYF
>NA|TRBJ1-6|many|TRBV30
TGTGCCTGGAGTGTTGCTGCTAGACCCCCCCACTTT
CAWSVAARPPHF
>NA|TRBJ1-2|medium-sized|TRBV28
TGTGCCAGCATTACCGAAAACTATGGCTACACCTTC
CASITENYGYTF
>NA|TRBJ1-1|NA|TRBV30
TGTGCCTGGAGCCCGGGAAGGCGAGCTTTCTTT
CAWSPGRRAFF
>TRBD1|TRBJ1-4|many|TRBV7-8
TGTGCCAGCAGCCGACGACAGGGGATAAATGAAAAACTGTTTTTT
CASSRRQGINEKLFF
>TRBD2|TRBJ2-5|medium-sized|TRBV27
TGTGCCAGCAGCAACTTTAGACTAGCGGGAGGGCAATTTCAAGAGACCCAGTACTTC
CASSNFRLAGGQFQETQYF
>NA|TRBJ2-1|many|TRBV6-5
TGTGCCAGCAGCAACTACGGGCAGGGCTCCTACAATGAGCAGTTCTTC
CASSNYGQGSYNEQFF
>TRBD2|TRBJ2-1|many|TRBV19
TGTGCCAGTAGTATTCTAGCGGGAGCTTTCAATGAGCAGTTCTTC
CASSILAGAFNEQFF
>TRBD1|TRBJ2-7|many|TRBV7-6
TGTGCCAGCAGCCTCCGACAGGGGATAGAGGAGCAGTACTTC
CASSLRQGIEEQYF
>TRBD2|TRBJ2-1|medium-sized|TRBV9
TGTGCCAGCAGCGGGACTAGCGGGAGAAACAATGAGCAGTTCTTC
CASSGTSGRNNEQFF
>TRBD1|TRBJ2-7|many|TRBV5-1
TGCGCCAGCAGCCAGACAGGGGATCTCTCCGAGCAGTACTTC
CASSQTGDLSEQYF
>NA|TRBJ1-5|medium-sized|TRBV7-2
TGTGCCAGCAGCTTAGAGCCAGAACAGCCCCAGCATTTT
CASSLEPEQPQHF
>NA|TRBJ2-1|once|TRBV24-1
TGTGCCACCAGTGACTCCCCCCCTCTAGCAGATGAGCAGTTCTTC
CATSDSPPLADEQFF
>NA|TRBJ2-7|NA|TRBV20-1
TGCAGTGCTAGTCTCCAGCGGCGAGGCGAGCAGTACTTC
CSASLQRRGEQYF